The 27 T cell receptor beta chains given below trace back to one sample, sequenced in a study of cytomegalovirus exposure and HLA in healthy donors. Profiling relied on immunoSEQ multiplex PCR, and the TCRdb table lists in-frame clones only, not all of them. The sample holds more than 80,000 clones, around 96% seen once. Source material: PBMCs. The source is a woman in her late teens or twenties in good health and CMV-seronegative.

The gene calls are TRBV19 and TRBJ2-1; TRBD1 might be the D (5 bases). This CDR3 region has 15 residues. The V end lost 3 bases, the J end lost 5 bases, and 14 bases lay between the germline ends. Germline V gives CDR1 LNHDA, CDR2 SQIVND (reference sequence). The CDR3 loop is CASSMSGPTHNEQFF. DNA for the CDR3: TGTGCCAGTAGTATGTCAGGGCCCACACACAATGAGCAGTTCTTC.

This chain uses TRBV4-1 with TRBJ2-3; D is undetermined. Trimming took 1 base from V and 6 from J, leaving 5 bases between them. Germline CDR1 and CDR2: MGHRA and YSYEKL. This CDR3 region has 12 residues. In nucleotides, the CDR3 is TGCGCCAGCAGCCAAGGTCTGGATACGCAGTATTTT. This codes for CASSQGLDTQYF.

The chain is built from TRBV9 and TRBJ2-2; a weak D match, TRBD2 (5 bases). The CDR3 length is 16 residues. Germline CDR1 and CDR2: SGDLS and YYNGEE. Deletions cut 4 bases from V and 6 bases from J, with 19 bases between. In DNA form, the CDR3 reads TGTGCCAGCAGCCTAGGCGTCAGTGGGAGCGCCGGGGAGCTGTTTTTT. Protein product: CASSLGVSGSAGELFF.

The chain recombines TRBV5-6 with TRBJ2-1, with D possibly being TRBD2 (6 bases). The CDR3 is 14 residues long. V was cut by 0 bases and J by 4 bases, with 8 bases left in between. Germline V gene sequence: CDR1 SGHDT, CDR2 YYEEEE. CDR3 amino acids: CASSLGSGYNEQFF. CDR3 DNA: TGTGCCAGCAGCTTGGGTAGCGGTTACAATGAGCAGTTCTTC.

The chain is built from TRBV7-8 and TRBJ2-2, with TRBD1 identical over 9 bases. The CDR3 runs to 17 residues. V was pared by 5 bases and J by 6 bases, with 13 bases of the junction left unmatched. Germline V gives CDR1 SGHVS, CDR2 FQNEAQ. The CDR3 sequence: CASSIQGADERSGELFF. The CDR3 region has the DNA TGTGCCAGCAGCATACAGGGGGCGGACGAGAGATCCGGGGAGCTGTTTTTT.

The chain couples TRBV18 to TRBJ1-6; possibly TRBD1 for D (5 bases). Germline lookup yields CDR1 KGHSH and CDR2 LQKENI. Trimming shortened V by 2 bases and J by 6 bases, and 14 bases separated the two germline ends. This CDR3 has 16 residues. The CDR3 nucleotides read TGTGCCAGCTCACCAGCGGGGGTGCCTTTTAATTCACCCCTCCACTTT. Translating gives CASSPAGVPFNSPLHF.

V is TRBV7-9 and J is TRBJ2-7, with D tentatively TRBD1 (5 bases). This CDR3 has 15 amino acids. V was shortened by 2 bases and J by 0 bases, with 11 bases between the two germline ends. Germline CDR1 is SEHNR and CDR2 is FQNEAQ (reference sequence). CDR3 amino acids: CASSLLGESSYEQYF. In DNA form, the CDR3 reads TGTGCCAGCAGCTTATTAGGGGAAAGCTCCTACGAGCAGTACTTC.

The chain is built from TRBV6-1 and TRBJ2-1; weak D call: TRBD2 (6 bases). V gave up 3 bases and J gave up 7 bases, with 13 bases separating them. Germline V gives CDR1 MNHNS, CDR2 SASEGT. The CDR3 has 14 amino acids. For the CDR3, the DNA is TGTGCCAGCAGTGAGGGGGGACGGACTAATGAGCAGTTCTTC. Its protein is CASSEGGRTNEQFF.

The chain employs TRBV2 and TRBJ2-1, with D tentatively TRBD2 (6 bases). The germline CDR1 and CDR2 sequences are SNHLY and FYNNEI. The CDR3 consists of 13 residues. V was clipped by 8 bases and J by 5 bases, with 13 bases between them. The CDR3 DNA reads TGTGCCAGCGGACGGGACTTCAACAATGAGCAGTTCTTC. Translated: CASGRDFNNEQFF.

This rearrangement joins TRBV5-1 to TRBJ2-7; 9 bases map to TRBD2. The CDR3 covers 15 residues. Germline values: CDR1 SGHRS, CDR2 YFSETQ. V shed 4 bases and J 3 bases; nucleotides not matched to a gene: 8. In DNA, the CDR3 is TGCGCCAGCAGCCGAACCGGGACTAGCTTCTACGAGCAGTACTTC. This encodes CASSRTGTSFYEQYF.

This clone was seen just once. V and J are TRBV2 and TRBJ1-2, with 7 bases matching TRBD1. In germline, CDR1 is SNHLY, CDR2 FYNNEI. The V and J ends lost 4 bases and 6 bases, in that order; junction bases with no gene match: 5. CDR3 length: 13 residues. In DNA, the CDR3 is TGTGCCAGCAGTGTACGGGACAGTAATGGCTACACCTTC. As protein: CASSVRDSNGYTF.

V and J are TRBV5-1 and TRBJ2-3; 12 bases are a match to TRBD1. The CDR3 covers 14 residues. The ends lost 3 bases at V and 4 bases at J; junction bases unmatched: 0. Germline CDR1 SGHRS, CDR2 YFSETQ. The CDR3 DNA sequence: TGCGCCAGCAGCTGGGACAGGGGGCCAGATACGCAGTATTTT. The encoded protein is CASSWDRGPDTQYF.

V usage is TRBV19 and J usage is TRBJ2-1; the D gene is possibly TRBD2 (5 bases). Germline-derived CDR1 and CDR2 are LNHDA and SQIVND (reference sequence). The CDR3 sequence is 15 residues long. V dropped 1 base and J dropped 6 bases, with 13 bases sitting between them. As DNA, the CDR3 is TGTGCCAGTAGTATAGGTAGCGAAAGTATCAATGAGCAGTTCTTC. Translated, it gives CASSIGSESINEQFF. Full variable domain (remainder filled in from reference TRBV19 and TRBJ2-1): DGGITQSPKYLFRKEGQNVTLSCEQNLNHDAMYWYRQDPGQGLRLIYYSQIVNDFQKGDIAEGYSVSREKKESFPLTVTSAQKNPTAFYLCASSIGSESINEQFFGPGTRLTVL.

This chain connects TRBV6-4 to TRBJ2-1, with 9 bases fitting TRBD1. CDR1 is MRHNA, CDR2 SNTAGT, per germline. The CDR3 runs 16 residues. Trimming took 4 bases from V and 8 from J; bases not matched to a gene: 12. CDR3 residues: CASSAQPGQGKDEQFF. DNA of the CDR3: TGTGCCAGCAGTGCCCAGCCGGGACAGGGTAAGGATGAGCAGTTCTTC.

This clone was detected only once. This chain joins TRBV4-1 and TRBJ2-3; D gene unclear. Trimming removed 3 bases from V and 5 bases from J, with 15 bases in between. CDR1 and CDR2 from the germline V gene are MGHRA and YSYEKL. The CDR3 is made up of 15 amino acids. CDR3 amino acids: CASSQNFSPKDTQYF. The CDR3 bases are TGCGCCAGCAGCCAGAACTTCTCCCCCAAAGATACGCAGTATTTT.

The chain joins TRBV5-1 to TRBJ2-5, with 7 bases matching TRBD1. Germline-derived CDR1 and CDR2 are SGHRS and YFSETQ. This CDR3 region has 16 residues. Unmatched junction bases numbered 12, after V lost 6 bases and J lost 1 base. CDR3 nucleotides: TGCGCCAGCAATCTCCGAGGGGACAGCGGCCAAGAGACCCAGTACTTC. Residues: CASNLRGDSGQETQYF.

The chain couples TRBV7-2 to TRBJ2-1; D may be TRBD1 (6 bases). This CDR3 region has 14 residues. Germline V gene sequence: CDR1 SGHTA, CDR2 FQGNSA. V was clipped by 1 base and J by 5 bases, with 9 bases between them. This CDR3 reads CASSLGGTNNEQFF. The DNA of the CDR3 is TGTGCCAGCAGCTTAGGTGGGACAAACAATGAGCAGTTCTTC.

This clone was counted once. The V and J genes are TRBV18 and TRBJ2-2; a possible D gene is TRBD2 (5 bases). The V gene lost 1 base and the J gene lost 3 bases, with 6 bases spanning the gap. Germline V gene sequence: CDR1 KGHSH, CDR2 LQKENI. This CDR3 is built from 14 residues. CDR3 nucleotides: TGTGCCAGCTCACCACAGAGGGACACCGGGGAGCTGTTTTTT. Translating gives CASSPQRDTGELFF.

The chain has TRBV7-7 and TRBJ2-1, with TRBD2 matching over 8 bases. CDR1 is SSHAT and CDR2 is FNYEAQ in the germline V gene (reference sequence). J lost 7 bases, V lost 5 bases, and 16 bases had no gene match. The CDR3 runs to 17 residues. The CDR3 sequence: CASSPTGSGSTRNEQFF. CDR3 nucleotide sequence: TGTGCCAGCAGCCCCACGGGGAGCGGGAGTACGAGGAATGAGCAGTTCTTC. Drawing the rest from reference TRBV7-7 and TRBJ2-1, the complete variable domain is GAGVSQSPRYKVTKRGQDVTLRCDPISSHATLYWYQQALGQGPEFLTYFNYEAQPDKSGLPSDRFSAERPEGSISTLTIQRTEQRDSAMYRCASSPTGSGSTRNEQFFGPGTRLTVL.

V is TRBV5-1 and J is TRBJ2-1, with D possibly matching TRBD1 (5 bases). The CDR3 sequence is 13 residues long. Germline CDR1 SGHRS, CDR2 YFSETQ. V lost 1 base and J lost 3, with 5 bases in between. CDR3: CASSLQGYNEQFF. The CDR3 nucleotides read TGCGCCAGCAGCTTGCAGGGCTACAATGAGCAGTTCTTC.

The chain couples TRBV4-1 to TRBJ1-6, with TRBD1 identical over 11 bases. With 3 bases clipped from V and 9 bases from J, the junction kept 4 bases outside the gene matches. The CDR3 extends over 15 amino acids. CDR1 MGHRA and CDR2 YSYEKL come from the germline V gene. The CDR3 DNA follows: TGCGCCAGCAGCCACGGACAGGGGGCGTTTTCACCCCTCCACTTT. It translates to CASSHGQGAFSPLHF.

The chain links TRBV7-8 to TRBJ1-4; D is uncertain. V shed 5 bases and J shed 4 bases, with 20 bases lying between them. Germline V gives CDR1 SGHVS, CDR2 FQNEAQ. This CDR3 region has 17 residues. Here the CDR3 DNA reads TGTGCCAGCAGCGCTGAATTAGCCAGAGTCCTTAATGAAAAACTGTTTTTT. As protein: CASSAELARVLNEKLFF.

The genes are TRBV7-8 and TRBJ2-3; D remains ambiguous. The CDR3 contains 15 residues. The germline V gene encodes CDR1 SGHVS and CDR2 FQNEAQ. The germline V and J ends were trimmed by 4 bases and 2 bases, with 13 bases remaining between them. CDR3 loop: CASSSHRVPTDTQYF. CDR3 in DNA: TGTGCCAGCAGCTCCCACCGAGTGCCCACAGATACGCAGTATTTT.

This chain uses TRBV4-1 with TRBJ2-3, with D possibly matching TRBD2 (5 bases). This CDR3 region has 15 residues. The germline V and J ends were trimmed by 2 bases and 3 bases, with 12 bases remaining between them. Looked up from germline, CDR1 is MGHRA and CDR2 is YSYEKL. The CDR3 loop reads CASSQIRGFTDTQYF. CDR3 in DNA: TGCGCCAGCAGCCAAATAAGAGGGTTTACAGATACGCAGTATTTT.

The rearrangement links TRBV4-1 to TRBJ2-5, with 7 positions matching TRBD2. V trimming: 2 bases; J trimming: 0 bases; junction bases outside the gene matches: 3. The CDR3 has 15 residues. CDR1 is MGHRA, CDR2 YSYEKL, per germline. The CDR3 nucleotides read TGCGCCAGCAGCCAATGGGACTACGACCAAGAGACCCAGTACTTC. Its protein is CASSQWDYDQETQYF.

The V gene is TRBV2, the J gene TRBJ2-7, with 8 bases identical to TRBD2. J gave up 4 bases and V 9 bases, and 8 bases lay outside the gene matches. This CDR3 has 13 amino acids. The germline CDR1 and CDR2 sequences are SNHLY and FYNNEI. The DNA of the CDR3 is TGTGCCAGAAATAGCGGGAAGGGTTACGAGCAGTACTTC. This codes for CARNSGKGYEQYF.

The chain employs TRBV11-1 and TRBJ1-2; D uncertain. The CDR3 is made up of 12 amino acids. Trimming shortened V by 5 bases and J by 8 bases, and 12 bases separated the two germline ends. Germline lookup yields CDR1 SGHAT and CDR2 FQDESV (reference sequence). CDR3 nucleotide sequence: TGTGCCAGCAGCATACTATATGAGGGCTACACCTTC. This codes for CASSILYEGYTF.